The TCR beta chain under discussion was sequenced for a study of neurological immune-mediated disorders. The cDNA was synthesized by means of template-switch 5'RACE, which was carried out with 10-nucleotide random UMIs. A single record per CDR3 protein comes from TCRdb applying MiXCR to the 5' RACE reads. The sample has tens of thousands of distinct CDR3 sequences, more than 8% seen once. Germline V gene data show CDR1 as SGHTA and CDR2 as FQGNSA. The CDR3 runs 15 residues. The V end lost 5 bases, the J end lost 2 bases, and 13 bases lay between the germline ends. Note on this clonotype: Its antigen remains unidentified. A much larger clone lies a single base off, so this may be a read error.

Regarding the study as a whole: The most TCR clonal expansion was seen in HTLV-1-associated myelopathy, and the least was seen in multiple sclerosis, which fell below healthy controls.

Time point: longitudinal time-point 2. This chain connects TRBV7-2 to TRBJ1-5; D ambiguous. The sequence was obtained from a man aged 25-40 years in good health. The sequenced sample consisted of PBMCs. The CDR3 nucleotides are TGTGCCAGCAGCCTCGTCTTCGGCCGCAATCAGCCCCAGCATTTT. Translating it yields CASSLVFGRNQPQHF. Complete variable domain (other parts from reference TRBV7-2 and TRBJ1-5): GAGVSQSPSNKVTEKGKDVELRCDPISGHTALYWYRQSLGQGLEFLIYFQGNSAPDKSGLPSDRFSAERTGGSVSTLTIQRTQQEDSAVYLCASSLVFGRNQPQHFGDGTRLSIL.